A single sample gave rise to the 29 T cell receptor beta chains below, sequenced in a study of T cells in Graves' hyperthyroidism and ophthalmopathy. Amplification yielded TCR beta CDR3 regions, with RNA transcripts as the source. Primed by the HTBI set, a first-round RT-PCR was run on the TCR CDR3. A single record per CDR3 protein comes from TCRdb applying MiXCR to the multiplex PCR reads. This table has 540,000 or so distinct CDR3 sequences, around 45% appearing once. Source material: peripheral blood or thyroid tissue (not recorded which). These receptors all stem from an adult woman with Graves' disease, either hyperthyroidism or ophthalmopathy (not recorded which).

This clonotype was seen only a few times. The chain recombines TRBV13 with TRBJ2-7; 10 bases align to TRBD2. V shed 7 bases and J 7 bases; nucleotides not matched to a gene: 10. Germline-derived CDR1 and CDR2 are PRHDT and FYEKMQ (reference sequence). The CDR3 covers 14 residues. The CDR3 sequence: CASKTGTSAGEQYF. As DNA, the CDR3 is TGTGCCAGCAAAACAGGGACTAGCGCTGGGGAGCAGTACTTC.

This chain uses TRBV6-6 with TRBJ1-2, with D hard to call. The CDR3 contains 13 residues. Germline V gene sequence: CDR1 MNHNY, CDR2 SVGAGI (reference sequence). V was cut by 7 bases and J by 1 base, with 10 bases left in between. CDR3 nucleotides: TGTGCCAGCAATATCAGAGATAACTATGGCTACACCTTC. Its protein is CASNIRDNYGYTF.

The gene calls are TRBV20-1 and TRBJ2-7; TRBD2 agrees at 8 bases. Germline assignment: CDR1 DFQATT and CDR2 SNEGSKA (reference sequence). The CDR3 contains 16 residues. The junction had 17 bases not matched to a gene; V was cut back by 6 bases and J by 4 bases. CDR3 bases: TGCAGTGCCGAGGAGAACGAGCGGGAGCGCAATTACGAGCAGTACTTC. Protein product: CSAEENERERNYEQYF.

The chain links TRBV2 to TRBJ2-7; tentatively, D is TRBD1 (6 bases). The V gene's germline CDR1 is SNHLY and CDR2 FYNNEI. This CDR3 is 13 amino acids long. Trimming pared 6 bases from V and 3 bases from J, leaving 12 bases between. This chain's CDR3 is CASRRGTSYEQYF. In DNA, the CDR3 is TGTGCCAGCAGGAGGGGGACAAGCTACGAGCAGTACTTC.

This clonotype came up many times. V gene TRBV7-9 combines with J gene TRBJ2-5; D possibly uses TRBD1 or TRBD2 (5 bases each). CDR1 and CDR2 (germline): SEHNR, FQNEAQ (reference sequence). Between the trimmed V and J ends, which lost 5 bases and 7 bases, there was a span of 17 bases. The CDR3 runs 14 residues. The CDR3 DNA reads TGTGCCAGCAGCCCCGGATGGGGGTTGGTGACCCAGTACTTC. It is translated as CASSPGWGLVTQYF.

This clonotype has a count of ten or more. The chain links TRBV4-1 to TRBJ1-5; possibly TRBD1 for D (6 bases). Trimming shortened V by 5 bases and J by 1 base, and 15 bases separated the two germline ends. This CDR3 has 16 residues. Germline CDR1 and CDR2: MGHRA and YSYEKL. The CDR3 DNA reads TGCGCCAGCAGCGAAACGATTCAGGGGAGCAATCAGCCCCAGCATTTT. Translated, it gives CASSETIQGSNQPQHF.

This clonotype was picked up one time. The chain combines TRBV5-1 with TRBJ2-5; possible D gene TRBD2, 6 bases. V gave up 5 bases and J gave up 6 bases, with 14 bases separating them. From germline, CDR1 is SGHRS and CDR2 YFSETQ. The CDR3 spans 13 residues. The CDR3 here is CASRPGVEQTQYF. CDR3 coding DNA: TGCGCCAGCAGACCGGGGGTAGAGCAGACCCAGTACTTC.

This clonotype was recorded many times. The rearrangement uses TRBV11-2 and TRBJ2-7; D is undetermined. Per germline, CDR1 SGHAT and CDR2 FQNNGV. CDR3 length: 14 amino acids. The germline V and J ends were trimmed by 1 base and 3 bases, with 10 bases remaining between them. The CDR3 DNA reads TGTGCCAGCAGCTTAGTTGGGGTGGTCTACGAGCAGTACTTC. Translated, it gives CASSLVGVVYEQYF.

There are a few counts of this clonotype. The chain joins TRBV27 to TRBJ2-5; TRBD1 aligns across 7 bases. Per germline, CDR1 MNHEY and CDR2 SMNVEV (reference sequence). CDR3 length: 15 residues. The junction had 8 bases not matched to a gene; V was cut back by 5 bases and J by 2 bases. The CDR3 region is CASSPGTETQETQYF. The CDR3 DNA reads TGTGCCAGCAGTCCGGGGACAGAGACGCAAGAGACCCAGTACTTC.

The genes are TRBV10-3 and TRBJ1-2, with no clear D. This CDR3 comprises 16 residues. Germline loops: CDR1 ENHRY, CDR2 SYGVKD. The V end was cut by 8 bases, the J end by 3 bases, with 22 bases between. CDR3 in amino acids: CAIASSGLTTDYGYTF. DNA of the CDR3: TGTGCCATCGCCAGCAGCGGCCTTACTACGGACTATGGCTACACCTTC.

The CDR3: CASDGQGGYTF. The CDR3 coding sequence is TGTGCCAGCGACGGCCAGGGAGGCTACACCTTC. J is TRBJ1-2 and V is TRBV7-2; possible D gene TRBD1, 5 bases. Trimming left V 8 bases short and J 8 bases short, with 12 bases between. Per the germline V gene, CDR1 is SGHTA and CDR2 is FQGNSA. The CDR3 covers 11 residues.

This clonotype was seen many times. The chain is built from TRBV10-2 and TRBJ1-6; 9 nucleotides agree with TRBD1. Trimming took 3 bases from V and 6 from J; bases not matched to a gene: 3. From germline, CDR1 is WSHSY and CDR2 SAAADI. The CDR3 totals 15 residues. CDR3 nucleotide sequence: TGCGCCAGCAGTGACGGGACAGGGATTAATTCACCCCTCCACTTT. This translates into CASSDGTGINSPLHF.

The gene calls are TRBV29-1 and TRBJ2-5; the D gene could be TRBD1 or TRBD2 (5 bases each). V lost 3 bases and J lost 4, with 12 bases in between. CDR3 size: 13 residues. Germline assignment: CDR1 SQVTM and CDR2 ANQGSEA. CDR3 nucleotide sequence: TGCAGCGTTGACCTCGGGACGATAGAGACCCAGTACTTC. This encodes CSVDLGTIETQYF.

The chain carries TRBV2 and TRBJ2-5; D tentatively fits TRBD1 or TRBD2 (7 bases each). Per the germline V gene, CDR1 is SNHLY and CDR2 is FYNNEI. There are 14 residues in the CDR3. The germline V and J ends were trimmed by 2 bases and 4 bases, with 11 bases remaining between them. The CDR3 DNA sequence: TGTGCCAGCAGTGAACCAGGGGGGGTAGAGACCCAGTACTTC. Translated, it gives CASSEPGGVETQYF.

The rearrangement links TRBV9 to TRBJ2-5, with TRBD2 identical over 8 bases. The length of the CDR3 is 16 residues. From germline, CDR1 is SGDLS and CDR2 YYNGEE. Trimming at V came to 0 bases and at J to 4 bases, leaving 8 bases not matched to a gene. CDR3 in DNA: TGTGCCAGCAGCGTAGCAGTAGCGGGAATGCGAGAGACCCAGTACTTC. This sequence encodes CASSVAVAGMRETQYF.

This clonotype was detected ten times or more. The rearrangement uses TRBV7-3 and TRBJ1-1; the D is unclear. V was trimmed by 3 bases and J by 1 base, leaving 9 bases between them. CDR3 size: 14 residues. Germline CDR1 is SGHTA and CDR2 is FQGTGA. The DNA for the CDR3 is TGTGCCAGCAGCTTGAATTTAGGGAACACTGAAGCTTTCTTT. It codes for CASSLNLGNTEAFF. Full variable domain (remainder filled in from reference TRBV7-3 and TRBJ1-1): GAGVSQTPSNKVTEKGKYVELRCDPISGHTALYWYRQSLGQGPEFLIYFQGTGAADDSGLPNDRFFAVRPEGSVSTLKIQRTERGDSAVYLCASSLNLGNTEAFFGQGTRLTVV.

The J gene is TRBJ2-6, the V gene TRBV10-3; 11 nucleotides agree with TRBD2. The V segment lost 11 bases and the J segment 2 bases; nucleotides outside the gene matches: 8. CDR1 and CDR2 (germline): ENHRY, SYGVKD. The CDR3 extends over 16 amino acids. The CDR3: CASTSGSKTGANVLTF. The CDR3 DNA sequence: TGTGCCTCAACTAGCGGGAGCAAAACTGGGGCCAACGTCCTGACTTTC.

There are many counts of this clonotype. This rearrangement joins TRBV12-3 or TRBV12-4 to TRBJ2-5, with D possibly TRBD2 on 6 matching bases. Trimming took 5 bases from V and 5 from J, leaving 15 bases between them. CDR3 size: 14 residues. CDR3 DNA: TGTGCCAGCAGTACCGGAGGGGTGGTGGAGACCCAGTACTTC. This codes for CASSTGGVVETQYF.

On this clonotype: The CDR3 does not close with the conserved phenylalanine or tryptophan, likely indicating a read error. No DNA is shown, since the ends of the CDR3 on it are uncertain; the CDR3 is the one TCRdb lists. The J gene is TRBJ1-1, the V gene TRBV7-2. Germline CDR1 is SGHTA and CDR2 is FQGNSA. Both ends counted, the CDR3 spans 8 residues. The CDR3: CASSPRLG.

V is TRBV12-3 or TRBV12-4 and J is TRBJ1-1; D is unclear. Trimming cost V 0 bases and J 3 bases, with 8 bases left between them. The CDR3 loop spans 14 amino acids. The CDR3 DNA follows: TGTGCCAGCAGTTTAGCAGGGCGGGACACTGAAGCTTTCTTT. It translates to CASSLAGRDTEAFF.

This sequence joins TRBV29-1 and TRBJ1-2; 8 bases line up with TRBD1. With 6 bases clipped from V and 4 bases from J, the junction kept 7 bases outside the gene matches. This CDR3 region has 13 residues. CDR1 is SQVTM, CDR2 ANQGSEA, per germline. The CDR3 nucleotides read TGCAGCGTATGGACAGGGCTCCGCTATGGCTACACCTTC. Translation: CSVWTGLRYGYTF.

The chain is built from TRBV10-3 and TRBJ2-2, with 7 nucleotides matching TRBD1. The CDR3 length is 15 residues. V was clipped by 6 bases and J by 2 bases; unmatched bases: 6. Germline CDR1 and CDR2: ENHRY and SYGVKD. In nucleotides, the CDR3 is TGTGCCATCAGCCCGGACAGGATCAACACCGGGGAGCTGTTTTTT. Translating it yields CAISPDRINTGELFF.

In regard to this clonotype: The germline gene is not matched at one end of the junction; a read error may be the cause. The genes are TRBV5-1 and TRBJ1-2; weak D call: TRBD1 (5 bases). This CDR3 is 12 amino acids long. Germline V gene lookup returns CDR1 SGHRS and CDR2 YFSETQ. CDR3 bases: TGCGCCAGCAGCTTGGACAGGCTGCGCTACGCCTTC. Amino acids: CASSLDRLRYAF. Based on the CDR3 plus reference TRBV5-1 and TRBJ1-2, the full variable domain is KAGVTQTPRYLIKTRGQQVTLSCSPISGHRSVSWYQQTPGQGLQFLFEYFSETQRNKGNFPGRFSGRQFSNSRSEMNVSTLELGDSALYLCASSLDRLRYAFGSGTRLTVV.

In this sample, this clonotype turned up many times. This chain uses TRBV20-1 with TRBJ1-1; D remains ambiguous. V was cut by 3 bases and J by 4 bases, with 12 bases left in between. The CDR3 extends over 13 amino acids. Germline lookup yields CDR1 DFQATT and CDR2 SNEGSKA (reference sequence). The CDR3 loop is CSASWEVGTEAFF. DNA of the CDR3: TGCAGTGCTAGTTGGGAGGTGGGCACTGAAGCTTTCTTT.

The chain links TRBV15 to TRBJ2-7; D gene ambiguous. The J call may be mistaken, given a closer DNA end match to TRBJ2-1. There are 12 residues in the CDR3. Germline assignment: CDR1 LNHNV and CDR2 YYDKDF (reference sequence). The DNA of the CDR3 is TGTGCCACCAGCAGATTAGGAGATGAGCAGTTCTTC. Translating it yields CATSRLGDEQFF.

The chain carries TRBV19 and TRBJ2-7; 8 bases are shared with TRBD2. This CDR3 is built from 14 residues. With 6 bases clipped from V and 1 base from J, the junction kept 5 bases outside the gene matches. CDR1 and CDR2 from the germline V gene are LNHDA and SQIVND (reference sequence). CDR3 sequence: CASSPGGASYEQYF. The CDR3 DNA is TGTGCCAGTAGCCCCGGGGGGGCATCCTACGAGCAGTACTTC.

This clonotype has more than one count but fewer than ten. The chain couples TRBV9 to TRBJ1-2; D gene uncertain. The CDR3 sequence is 12 residues long. The germline CDR1 and CDR2 sequences are SGDLS and YYNGEE. The V gene lost 6 bases and the J gene lost 4 bases, with 10 bases spanning the gap. The CDR3 spells CASTGETYGYTF. In DNA, the CDR3 is TGTGCCAGCACCGGGGAGACCTATGGCTACACCTTC.

The rearrangement joins TRBV6-2 or TRBV6-3 to TRBJ2-2; 7 nucleotides match TRBD2. This CDR3 has 16 residues. CDR1 is MNHEY and CDR2 is SVGEGT in the germline V gene. The V and J ends lost 9 bases and 2 bases, in that order; junction bases with no gene match: 12. The DNA of the CDR3 is TGTGCCAGTAACCGCCCGGGACTAACAAACACCGGGGAGCTGTTTTTT. Its protein product is CASNRPGLTNTGELFF.

Many counts were recorded for this clonotype. The chain recombines TRBV19 with TRBJ1-5; 8 nucleotides agree with TRBD1. CDR1 LNHDA and CDR2 SQIVND come from the germline V gene (reference sequence). The CDR3 is made up of 18 amino acids. Trimming at V came to 0 bases and at J to 2 bases, leaving 9 bases not matched to a gene. The CDR3 spells CASSIEPPQGAGNQPQHF. The CDR3 region has the DNA TGTGCCAGTAGTATAGAGCCCCCCCAGGGGGCTGGCAATCAGCCCCAGCATTTT.